These 11 T cell receptor beta chains originate from one sample sequenced in a study of T cell responses to AZD1222 COVID-19 vaccine. Some clones are missing from TCRdb's copy, which holds only in-frame ones; the method was immunoSEQ multiplex PCR. Among more than 150,000 clones, approximately 93% were seen once, and the ten largest hold 3.4%. The sample consisted of peripheral blood, taken 28 days after the second AZD1222 dose. These receptors were obtained from an adult who received the AZD1222 COVID-19 vaccine.

This chain connects TRBV5-1 to TRBJ1-1; TRBD1 matches at 9 bases. The germline V gene encodes CDR1 SGHRS and CDR2 YFSETQ. The CDR3 loop spans 16 amino acids. V gave up 4 bases and J gave up 4 bases; unmatched junction bases: 11. CDR3 sequence (DNA): TGCGCCAGCAGCACTCAGACAGGGGGGTTATCCACTGAAGCTTTCTTT. The encoded protein is CASSTQTGGLSTEAFF.

This clone came up once. This chain links TRBV3-1 (or the pseudogene TRBV3-2) with TRBJ2-7; TRBD1 agrees at 7 bases. In germline, CDR1 is LGHDT, CDR2 YNNKEL (reference sequence). V lost 4 bases, J lost 2 bases, and 5 bases stayed unmatched. This CDR3 spans 14 amino acids. For the CDR3, the DNA is TGTGCCAGCAGCCCCCGGGACAGCCCCTACGAGCAGTACTTC. This codes for CASSPRDSPYEQYF.

In its sample, this clone was seen a few times. The rearrangement uses TRBV11-3 and TRBJ1-1, with D tentatively TRBD1 (5 bases). The V end was cut by 5 bases, the J end by 4 bases, with 14 bases between. This CDR3 has 14 residues. From germline, CDR1 is SGHNT and CDR2 YENEEA. The chain's CDR3 is CASSPSSQGTEAFF. CDR3 coding DNA: TGTGCCAGCAGCCCTAGTAGCCAGGGCACTGAAGCTTTCTTT.

J is TRBJ1-2 and V is TRBV15; a possible D gene is TRBD1 (6 bases). Per germline, CDR1 LNHNV and CDR2 YYDKDF (reference sequence). V was trimmed by 2 bases and J by 8 bases, leaving 15 bases between them. This CDR3 region has 14 residues. CDR3 residues: CATSRHRDTYGYTF. Written as DNA, the CDR3 is TGTGCCACCAGCAGACACCGGGACACCTACGGCTACACCTTC.

The J gene is TRBJ2-7, the V gene TRBV7-6, with D perhaps being TRBD1 or TRBD2 (5 bases each). The CDR3 contains 15 residues. V gave up 5 bases and J gave up 2 bases, with 16 bases separating them. CDR1 is SGHVS and CDR2 is FNYEAQ in the germline V gene. The CDR3 sequence is CASSPVGGIPYEQYF. CDR3 nucleotides: TGTGCCAGCAGCCCGGTTGGGGGTATTCCCTACGAGCAGTACTTC. The entire variable domain, with the rest obtained from reference TRBV7-6 and TRBJ2-7, is as follows: GAGVSQSPRYKVTKRGQDVALRCDPISGHVSLYWYRQALGQGPEFLTYFNYEAQQDKSGLPNDRFSAERPEGSISTLTIQRTEQRDSAMYRCASSPVGGIPYEQYFGPGTRLTVT.

This chain connects TRBV7-9 to TRBJ2-2; 11 nucleotides agree with TRBD2. The germline V gene encodes CDR1 SEHNR and CDR2 FQNEAQ (reference sequence). The CDR3 runs 16 residues. V shed 5 bases and J 3 bases; nucleotides not matched to a gene: 5. CDR3 nucleotide sequence: TGTGCCAGCAGCCCCATAGCGGGAGGGGACACCGGGGAGCTGTTTTTT. It specifies CASSPIAGGDTGELFF.

The rearrangement links TRBV12-3 or TRBV12-4 to TRBJ1-4; 7 bases map to TRBD1. The V and J ends lost 6 bases and 8 bases, in that order; junction bases with no gene match: 6. CDR3 length: 13 amino acids. CDR3 region: CASSSTGEEKLFF. Written as DNA, the CDR3 is TGTGCCAGCAGCAGTACAGGGGAAGAAAAACTGTTTTTT.

The chain combines TRBV30 with TRBJ2-1; D is perhaps TRBD2 (6 bases). V dropped 5 bases and J dropped 5 bases, with 19 bases sitting between them. CDR1 is GTSNPN and CDR2 is SVGIG in the germline V gene (reference sequence). The CDR3 covers 15 residues. The CDR3 here is CAWGYGRDAHNEQFF. CDR3 sequence (DNA): TGTGCCTGGGGCTATGGGCGGGACGCCCACAATGAGCAGTTCTTC.

The rearrangement links TRBV7-3 to TRBJ2-1; 11 bases agree with TRBD2. The CDR3 contains 13 residues. In germline, CDR1 is SGHTA, CDR2 FQGTGA. With 5 bases clipped from V and 16 bases from J, the junction kept 10 bases outside the gene matches. The CDR3 region has the DNA TGTGCCAGCAGCCCATCCACTAGCGGGAGAGGATTCTTC. Its protein is CASSPSTSGRGFF.

In this sample, this clone turned up once. This chain connects TRBV7-9 to TRBJ2-1; tentatively, D is TRBD1 (5 bases). Trimming shortened V by 6 bases and J by 13 bases, and 16 bases separated the two germline ends. Germline CDR1 SEHNR, CDR2 FQNEAQ (reference sequence). The CDR3 runs 12 residues. The CDR3 sequence is CASSLIQAAQFF. The CDR3 DNA reads as TGTGCCAGCAGTCTTATACAGGCAGCTCAGTTCTTC.

This clone was found once. The chain has TRBV7-8 and TRBJ2-3; no reliable D call. The V end was cut by 5 bases, the J end by 0 bases, with 3 bases between. The CDR3 totals 12 residues. CDR1 SGHVS and CDR2 FQNEAQ come from the germline V gene. CDR3 sequence (DNA): TGTGCCAGCAGCGAGAGCACAGATACGCAGTATTTT. Protein: CASSESTDTQYF.